These 18 T cell receptor beta chains were all obtained from the same sample, sequenced in a study of radiation and T cells in renal cell carcinoma (dated by TCRdb to about 2020). Library method: the immunoSEQ multiplex PCR assay. The source is immuneACCESS, and TCRdb retained only in-frame sequences with V and J called. Part of the clones is not carried over; for the studies checked, unresolved V genes explain less than half of this, and the remainder is unexplained. A total of approximately 43,000 clones appear in this sample, about 82% of them only once. Of the sample, roughly 30% is held by the ten largest clones. The time point label corresponds to: blood 4 weeks post-SBRT, at nephrectomy. The treatment or condition label here, explained by the study, means: 15 Gy SBRT to primary tumor, nephrectomy 4 weeks later. The starting material was blood, obtained from a patient whose treatment included radiotherapy and nephrectomy. The receptors here all came from a woman in her 70s with renal cell carcinoma.

This chain uses TRBV15 with TRBJ1-4, with D perhaps TRBD1 (6 bases). The V end lost 2 bases, the J end lost 7 bases, and 8 bases lay between the germline ends. The CDR3 length is 13 residues. CDR1 LNHNV and CDR2 YYDKDF come from the germline V gene (reference sequence). CDR3 nucleotide sequence: TGTGCCACCAGCAGAAACAGGGCTGAAAAACTGTTTTTT. It yields the protein CATSRNRAEKLFF. The full variable domain, rest sourced from reference TRBV15 and TRBJ1-4, is DAMVIQNPRYQVTQFGKPVTLSCSQTLNHNVMYWYQQKSSQAPKLLFHYYDKDFNNEADTPDNFQSRRPNTSFCFLDIRSPGLGDTAMYLCATSRNRAEKLFFGSGTQLSVL.

There are a few counts of this clone. V is TRBV19 and J is TRBJ2-1; no definite D call. The CDR3 is made up of 13 amino acids. From germline, CDR1 is LNHDA and CDR2 SQIVND (reference sequence). V lost 3 bases to trimming and J lost 9 bases, with 12 bases between them. Here the CDR3 DNA reads TGTGCCAGTAGTATCGGTCTGGGTATTGAGCAGTTCTTC. This gives the protein CASSIGLGIEQFF. The complete variable domain, with remaining parts taken from reference TRBV19 and TRBJ2-1, reads DGGITQSPKYLFRKEGQNVTLSCEQNLNHDAMYWYRQDPGQGLRLIYYSQIVNDFQKGDIAEGYSVSREKKESFPLTVTSAQKNPTAFYLCASSIGLGIEQFFGPGTRLTVL.

The chain recombines TRBV19 with TRBJ1-3, with TRBD1 matching over 8 bases. After removal of 5 bases from V and 5 bases from J, the junction contained 11 bases not matched to a gene. CDR1 LNHDA and CDR2 SQIVND come from the germline V gene (reference sequence). The CDR3 loop spans 16 amino acids. The CDR3: CASSPRQGRQRNTIYF. In DNA form, the CDR3 reads TGTGCCAGTAGTCCCAGACAGGGGCGACAAAGAAACACCATATATTTT.

The chain employs TRBV30 and TRBJ2-5, with 7 nucleotides matching TRBD2. Germline trimming cut 8 bases from V and 0 bases from J; bases unmatched to any gene: 6. CDR3 length: 13 residues. In germline, CDR1 is GTSNPN, CDR2 SVGIG (reference sequence). CDR3 protein: CAGREGYQETQYF. DNA of the CDR3: TGTGCCGGCAGGGAGGGTTACCAAGAGACCCAGTACTTC.

This chain uses TRBV5-1 with TRBJ1-1; D gene ambiguous. Trimming pared 4 bases from V and 3 bases from J, leaving 13 bases between. This CDR3 is built from 14 residues. Germline values: CDR1 SGHRS, CDR2 YFSETQ. Written as DNA, the CDR3 is TGCGCCAGCAGCGTAAATGGTATCGACACTGAAGCTTTCTTT. This codes for CASSVNGIDTEAFF.

The rearrangement links TRBV9 to TRBJ2-5; TRBD1 matches at 9 bases. From germline, CDR1 is SGDLS and CDR2 YYNGEE. After removal of 0 bases from V and 5 bases from J, the junction contained 8 bases not matched to a gene. The CDR3 totals 16 residues. CDR3 protein: CASSVVGTGHFETQYF. In DNA, the CDR3 is TGTGCCAGCAGCGTAGTAGGGACAGGGCATTTCGAGACCCAGTACTTC.

The rearrangement links TRBV19 to TRBJ1-1; D call uncertain. Trimming removed 1 base from V and 1 base from J, with 7 bases in between. Per germline, CDR1 LNHDA and CDR2 SQIVND (reference sequence). The CDR3 runs to 14 residues. Here the CDR3 DNA reads TGTGCCAGTAGTATAGGGCGGCAGAACACTGAAGCTTTCTTT. Amino acids: CASSIGRQNTEAFF.

The rearrangement joins TRBV14 to TRBJ2-7; 8 nucleotides match TRBD2. Germline CDR1 is SGHDN and CDR2 is FVKESK. The CDR3 is 17 residues long. V lost 2 bases and J lost 2; bases outside the gene matches: 11. Here the CDR3 reads CASSQRTAGVIPYEQYF. Written as DNA, the CDR3 is TGTGCCAGCAGCCAAAGGACAGCGGGAGTTATCCCCTACGAGCAGTACTTC.

This clone was detected only a few times. V and J are TRBV12-1 and TRBJ1-1. TRBV12-1 is an annotated pseudogene. This CDR3 contains 15 residues. Here the CDR3 DNA reads TGTGCCAGCAGCTTCTGGTTCGGGGGGAACACTGAAGCTTTCTTT. It is translated as CASSFWFGGNTEAFF.

This rearrangement joins TRBV9 to TRBJ2-7; D might be TRBD2 (6 bases). V lost 4 bases and J 4 bases, leaving 15 bases between the germline ends. CDR3 size: 14 residues. Germline lookup yields CDR1 SGDLS and CDR2 YYNGEE. CDR3 amino acids: CASSPRKGLYEQYF. The CDR3 DNA follows: TGTGCCAGCAGCCCTCGAAAGGGACTTTACGAGCAGTACTTC.

The count of this clone is one. The V and J genes are TRBV10-2 and TRBJ1-2, with D tentatively TRBD1 (5 bases). Germline CDR1 is WSHSY and CDR2 is SAAADI. V was shortened by 4 bases and J by 8 bases, with 20 bases between the two germline ends. This CDR3 has 15 residues. The CDR3 bases are TGCGCCAGCAGTGGATCCGGGACTCCAGGCCCGGGCTACACCTTC. Its translation: CASSGSGTPGPGYTF.

The chain links TRBV11-2 to TRBJ2-7, with D perhaps TRBD2 (5 bases). The CDR3 is 12 residues long. Germline V CDR1 and CDR2: SGHAT, FQNNGV. Trimming removed 6 bases at V and 1 base at J, with 7 bases between. The CDR3 is CASSGRSYEQYF. The CDR3 nucleotides read TGTGCCAGCAGTGGGAGATCCTACGAGCAGTACTTC.

The chain carries TRBV15 and TRBJ2-3, with 7 bases matching TRBD2. V was pared by 1 base and J by 5 bases, with 3 bases of the junction left unmatched. Germline CDR1 LNHNV, CDR2 YYDKDF (reference sequence). This CDR3 is built from 14 residues. The CDR3 bases are TGTGCCACCAGCAGAGGGGCTAGCGGAGATACGCAGTATTTT. Translating gives CATSRGASGDTQYF.

This clone was observed a single time. This chain uses TRBV19 with TRBJ2-1, with 7 bases aligning to TRBD2. The CDR3 totals 14 residues. CDR1 LNHDA and CDR2 SQIVND come from the germline V gene (reference sequence). V trimming: 4 bases; J trimming: 9 bases; junction bases outside the gene matches: 9. The CDR3 loop is CASSTPGASGEQFF. DNA for the CDR3: TGTGCCAGTAGTACTCCGGGCGCTAGCGGTGAGCAGTTCTTC.

The V call is TRBV6-1, the J call TRBJ2-7; D not certain. V shed 4 bases and J shed 6 bases, with 10 bases lying between them. CDR1 MNHNS and CDR2 SASEGT come from the germline V gene. The CDR3 extends over 12 amino acids. Here the CDR3 reads CASSGIRSEQYF. CDR3 nucleotides: TGTGCCAGCAGTGGGATCAGATCCGAGCAGTACTTC.

A few counts support this clone. The J gene is TRBJ1-5, the V gene TRBV6-5; D unresolved. The CDR3 runs to 15 residues. Trimming removed 6 bases at V and 3 bases at J, with 15 bases between. Germline values: CDR1 MNHEY, CDR2 SVGAGI. DNA of the CDR3: TGTGCCAGCAGCCCCGAGGCAGGCCCCAATCAGCCCCAGCATTTT. Translating it yields CASSPEAGPNQPQHF.

This chain connects TRBV12-5 to TRBJ2-7, with 16 bases matching TRBD2. The V and J ends lost 7 bases and 5 bases, in that order; junction bases with no gene match: 8. The CDR3 is 16 amino acids. Per germline, CDR1 LGHNT and CDR2 FRNRAP. The CDR3 reads CASASGTSGRADEQYF. The CDR3 DNA is TGTGCTAGTGCCTCCGGGACTAGCGGGAGGGCGGACGAGCAGTACTTC.

A single count supports this clone. The chain is built from TRBV4-2 and TRBJ1-5; D not resolved. Trimming took 0 bases from V and 7 from J, leaving 10 bases between them. The CDR3 runs 14 residues. Germline CDR1 is LGHNA and CDR2 is YNFKEQ. CDR3 loop: CASSQDRDGQPQHF. The CDR3 bases are TGTGCCAGCAGCCAAGATCGCGATGGACAGCCCCAGCATTTT.